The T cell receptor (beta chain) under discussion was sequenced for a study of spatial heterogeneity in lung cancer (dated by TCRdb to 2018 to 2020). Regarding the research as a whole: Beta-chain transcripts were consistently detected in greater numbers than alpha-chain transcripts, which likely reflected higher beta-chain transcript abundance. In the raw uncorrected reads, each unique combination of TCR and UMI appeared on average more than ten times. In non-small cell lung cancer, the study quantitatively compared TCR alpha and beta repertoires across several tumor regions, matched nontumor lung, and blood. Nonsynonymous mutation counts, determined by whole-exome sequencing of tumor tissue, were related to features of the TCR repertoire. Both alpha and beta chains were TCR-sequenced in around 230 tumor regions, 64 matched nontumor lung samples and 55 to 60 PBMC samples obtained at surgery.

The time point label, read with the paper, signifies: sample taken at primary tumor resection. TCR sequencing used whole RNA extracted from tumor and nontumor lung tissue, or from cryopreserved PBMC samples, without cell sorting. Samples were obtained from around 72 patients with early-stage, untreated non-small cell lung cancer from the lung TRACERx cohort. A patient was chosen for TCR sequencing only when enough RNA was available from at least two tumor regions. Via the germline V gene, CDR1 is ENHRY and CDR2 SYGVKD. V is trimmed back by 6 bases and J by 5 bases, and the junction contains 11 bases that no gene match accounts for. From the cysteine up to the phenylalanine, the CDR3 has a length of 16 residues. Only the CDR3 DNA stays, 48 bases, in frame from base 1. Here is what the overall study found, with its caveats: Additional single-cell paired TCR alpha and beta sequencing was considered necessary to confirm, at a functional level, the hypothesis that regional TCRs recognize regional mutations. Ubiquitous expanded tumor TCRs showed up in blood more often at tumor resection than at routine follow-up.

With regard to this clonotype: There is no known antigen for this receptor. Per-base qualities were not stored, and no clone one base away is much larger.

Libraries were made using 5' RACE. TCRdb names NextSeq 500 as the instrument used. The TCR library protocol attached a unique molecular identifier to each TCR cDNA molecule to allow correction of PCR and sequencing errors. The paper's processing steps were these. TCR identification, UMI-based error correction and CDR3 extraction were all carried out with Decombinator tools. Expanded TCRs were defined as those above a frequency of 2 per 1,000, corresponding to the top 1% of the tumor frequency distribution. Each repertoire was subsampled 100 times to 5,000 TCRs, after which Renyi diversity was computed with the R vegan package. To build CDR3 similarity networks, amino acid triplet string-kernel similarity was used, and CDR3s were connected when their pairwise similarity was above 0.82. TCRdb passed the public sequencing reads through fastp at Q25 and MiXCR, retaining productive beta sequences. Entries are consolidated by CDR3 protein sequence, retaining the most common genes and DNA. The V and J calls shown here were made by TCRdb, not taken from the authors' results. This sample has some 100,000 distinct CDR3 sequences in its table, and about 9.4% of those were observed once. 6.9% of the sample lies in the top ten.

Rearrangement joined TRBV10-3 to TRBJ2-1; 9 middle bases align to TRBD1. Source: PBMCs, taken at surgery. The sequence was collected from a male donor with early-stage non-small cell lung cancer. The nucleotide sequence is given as TGTGCCATCAGGACTAACCCGGGACAGGGAAACAATGAGCAGTTCTTC. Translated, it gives CAIRTNPGQGNNEQFF.